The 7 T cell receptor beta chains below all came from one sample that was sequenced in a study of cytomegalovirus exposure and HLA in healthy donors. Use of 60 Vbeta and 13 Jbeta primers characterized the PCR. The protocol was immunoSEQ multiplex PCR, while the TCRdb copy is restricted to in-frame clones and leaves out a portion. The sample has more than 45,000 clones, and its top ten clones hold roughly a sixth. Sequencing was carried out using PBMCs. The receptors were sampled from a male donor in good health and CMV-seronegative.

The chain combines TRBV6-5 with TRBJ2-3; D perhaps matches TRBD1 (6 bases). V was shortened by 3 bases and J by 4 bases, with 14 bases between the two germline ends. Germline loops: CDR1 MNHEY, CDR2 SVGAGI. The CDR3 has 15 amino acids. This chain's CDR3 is CASSYTMGAADTQYF. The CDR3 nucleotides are TGTGCCAGCAGTTATACGATGGGGGCCGCAGATACGCAGTATTTT.

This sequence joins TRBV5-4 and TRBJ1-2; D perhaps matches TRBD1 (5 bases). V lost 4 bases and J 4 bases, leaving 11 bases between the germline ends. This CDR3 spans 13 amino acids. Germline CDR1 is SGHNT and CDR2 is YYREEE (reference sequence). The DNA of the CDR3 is TGTGCCAGCAGCCTCAGGGATGGCTATGGCTACACCTTC. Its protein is CASSLRDGYGYTF.

This CDR3 is CASSLGRDRGTLYGYTF. As DNA, the CDR3 is TGTGCCAGCAGCTTAGGTCGGGACAGGGGCACTCTCTATGGCTACACCTTC. The V gene is TRBV7-9, the J gene TRBJ1-2; 10 bases fit TRBD1. The CDR3 spans 17 residues. J was trimmed by 4 bases and V by 1 base; bases with no gene match: 9. Germline V gene sequence: CDR1 SEHNR, CDR2 FQNEAQ (reference sequence).

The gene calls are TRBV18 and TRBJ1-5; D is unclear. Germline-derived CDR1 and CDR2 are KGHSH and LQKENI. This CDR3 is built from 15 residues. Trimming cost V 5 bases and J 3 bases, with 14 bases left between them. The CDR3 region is CASSFDTHANQPQHF. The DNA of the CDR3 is TGTGCCAGCTCATTTGACACCCATGCCAATCAGCCCCAGCATTTT.

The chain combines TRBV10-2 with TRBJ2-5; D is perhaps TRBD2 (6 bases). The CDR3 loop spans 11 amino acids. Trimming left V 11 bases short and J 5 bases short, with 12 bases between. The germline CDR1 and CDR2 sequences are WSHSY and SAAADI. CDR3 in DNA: TGCGCCCCGGAGGGGTGGGAGACCCAGTACTTC. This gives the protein CAPEGWETQYF.

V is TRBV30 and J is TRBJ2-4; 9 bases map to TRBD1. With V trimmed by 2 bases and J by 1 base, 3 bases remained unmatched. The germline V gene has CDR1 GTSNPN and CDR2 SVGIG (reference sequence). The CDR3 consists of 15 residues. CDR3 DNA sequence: TGTGCCTGGAGTCGAGACAGGGGGGCCAAAAACATTCAGTACTTC. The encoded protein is CAWSRDRGAKNIQYF.

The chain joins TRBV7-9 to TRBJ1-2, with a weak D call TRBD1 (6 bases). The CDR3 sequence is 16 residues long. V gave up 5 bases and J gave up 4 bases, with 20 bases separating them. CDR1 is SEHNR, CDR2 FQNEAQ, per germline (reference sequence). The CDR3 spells CASSAQQPGQLYGYTF. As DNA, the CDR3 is TGTGCCAGCAGCGCCCAACAACCGGGACAACTCTATGGCTACACCTTC.